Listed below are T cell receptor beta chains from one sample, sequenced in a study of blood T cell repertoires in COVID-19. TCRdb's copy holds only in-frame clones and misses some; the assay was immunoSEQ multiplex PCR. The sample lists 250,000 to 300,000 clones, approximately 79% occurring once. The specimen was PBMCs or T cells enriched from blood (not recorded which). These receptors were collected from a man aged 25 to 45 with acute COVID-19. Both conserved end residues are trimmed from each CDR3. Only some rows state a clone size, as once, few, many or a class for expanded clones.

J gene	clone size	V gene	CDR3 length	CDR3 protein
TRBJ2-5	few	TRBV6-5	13	ASSSSAGSGETQY
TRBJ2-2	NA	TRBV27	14	ASSRDTGGNTGELF
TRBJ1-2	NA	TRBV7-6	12	ASSPNGGGLGYT
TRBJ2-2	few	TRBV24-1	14	ATSDPTGGNTGELF
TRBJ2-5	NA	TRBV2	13	ASSAGTGDLETQY
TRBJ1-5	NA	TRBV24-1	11	ATSVNSNQPQH
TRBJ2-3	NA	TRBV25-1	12	ASSEPGNKDTQY
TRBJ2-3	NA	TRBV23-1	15	ASTLSRDRHLTDTQY
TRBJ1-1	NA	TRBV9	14	ASSVVGMGQGPEAF
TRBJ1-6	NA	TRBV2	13	ASSEIGQGGSPLH
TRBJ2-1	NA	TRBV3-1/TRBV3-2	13	ASSQLAGGPYEQF
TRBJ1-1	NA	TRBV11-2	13	ASRGKGVGNTEAF
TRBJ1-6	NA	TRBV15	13	ATSRPADSDSPLH
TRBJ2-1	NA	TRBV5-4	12	ASSITLAYNEQF
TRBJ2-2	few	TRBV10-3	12	AISGTGYTGELF
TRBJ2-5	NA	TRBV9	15	ASSDRAGGPMGETQY
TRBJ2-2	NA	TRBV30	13	AWSRDRSNTGELF
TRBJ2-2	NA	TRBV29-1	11	SVGRGTTGELF
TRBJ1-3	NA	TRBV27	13	ASSPGTGLGNTIY
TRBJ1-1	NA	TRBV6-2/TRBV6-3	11	ASSYEPLRRSF
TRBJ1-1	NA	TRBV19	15	ASSIPGTGGVDTEAF
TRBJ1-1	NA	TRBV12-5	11	ASDHPRGLEAF
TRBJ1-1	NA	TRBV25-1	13	ASSEGTGETTEAF
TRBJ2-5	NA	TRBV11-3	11	ASSFSYQETQY